Listed below are T cell receptor beta chains from one sample, sequenced in a study of blood T cell repertoires in COVID-19. Data came from immunoSEQ multiplex PCR; TCRdb stores just in-frame clones and leaves some out. The profile shows about 44,000 clones, 80% to 90% of them singletons. The sequencing input was peripheral blood. The receptors originated from a man aged 65 to 79 with active COVID-19. Each CDR3 is given with its conserved first and last residue.

TRBV3-1/TRBV3-2 | CASSHDREAFF
TRBV5-6 | CASVPRGLRNTEAFF
TRBV5-6 | CASSFGTGGHYGYTF
TRBV5-4 | CASSSGLAENTGELFF
TRBV2 | CASGGAGASQPQHF
TRBV29-1 | CSVLTGSRSGNTIYF
TRBV6-2/TRBV6-3 | CASSRPGGEGNQPQHF
TRBV7-8 | CASSPGTRNQPQHF
TRBV4-1 | CASSQPGTGGAETQYF
TRBV5-5 | CASSLRWDRGYEQYF
TRBV24-1 | CATSGRGAVNTEAFF
TRBV9 | CASSTPQAGGLRDTQYF
TRBV5-6 | CASSWGTGGVGTEAFF
TRBV7-3 | CASSLNRGNTEAFF
TRBV3-1/TRBV3-2 | CASSQGPSGNTIYF
TRBV5-1 | CASSSQGAYEQYF
TRBV10-2 | CASSESGQRPSYNSPLHF
TRBV6-5 | CASKGRTKNTGELFF
TRBV5-6 | CASSPAGGGYEQFF
TRBV25-1 | CASATGEDRDSPLHF
TRBV9 | CASSKQGATGQPQHF
TRBV27 | CASSKQGRGLTNEKLFF
TRBV5-1 | CASSPAVQSTDTQYF
TRBV14 | CASSLSTGSNYGYTF
TRBV7-2 | CASSSGTGLNEKLFF
TRBV5-6 | CASSSPGGAGYEQYF
TRBV7-3 | CASSPRQASASGANVLTF
TRBV10-2 | CASSDPTGSEAFF
TRBV6-5 | CASTGGFGEKLFF
TRBV2 | CASNRRQGADYNEQFF
TRBV7-9 | CASSSTGSPYYGYTF
TRBV19 | CASSTGTAYGYTF
TRBV6-6 | CASSRDRNNSPLHF
TRBV15 | CATSRDADVTGDGTDTQYF
TRBV9 | CASSALAGTYNEQFF
TRBV7-2 | CASSLGRGRLVTYEQYF
TRBV24-1 | CATSDPGGAFTDTDTQYF
TRBV7-2 | CASSDPGLAGGRLTGELFF
TRBV6-6 | CASSPLGGARETQYF
TRBV6-2/TRBV6-3 | CASSYSTENTEAFF
TRBV24-1 | CATSDTGDGQETQYF
TRBV5-1 | CASSFQRGALQETQYF
TRBV6-2/TRBV6-3 | CASSYQGSSGNTIYF
TRBV7-2 | CASSPSGTANTGELFF
TRBV5-1 | CASSPGTGNNSPLHF
TRBV4-3 | CASSQETGYGNTIYF
TRBV5-6 | CASRWDRGGNTGELFF
TRBV4-1 | CASSQDNQGDSGNTIYF
TRBV2 | CASSELDRGRTGELFF
TRBV20-1 | CSASAGLARTQYF
TRBV19 | CASSIVSDGRDTEAFF
TRBV5-8 | CASSGETGGAGNEKLFF
TRBV18 | CASSPPEGWYTIYF
TRBV29-1 | CSVETRMNEKLFF
TRBV19 | CASSGQGNYGYTF
TRBV27 | CASNQKGGPTSTDTQYF
TRBV7-2 | CASSLEVGAHPQHF
TRBV19 | CASRSAPDRGQTEAFF
TRBV19 | CASSKGQNNEKLFF